The 3 T cell receptor beta chains listed next were all sequenced from one sample in a study of beta chain features in type 1 diabetes. No cognate antigen is known for these TCRs. The study's findings and limits: All four CD4+ subsets from Type 1 diabetes patients carried moderately but significantly shorter TCRB CDR3s.

cDNA synthesis used the whole RNA isolate, giving expressed TCRB sequences. Libraries were prepared by immunoSEQ multiplex PCR; TCRdb keeps only in-frame clonotypes and omits some of them. The repertoire has roughly 230,000 clones, around 9.9% of them found once; the top ten carry approximately 0.015%. The sample consisted of naive CD4+ T cells from blood. The source of these receptors is a man younger than 45 with type 1 diabetes.

The rearrangement uses TRBV6-5 and TRBJ2-1; no definite D call. Germline CDR1 reads MNHEY; CDR2 reads SVGAGI. There are 14 residues in the CDR3. V was trimmed by 4 bases and J by 12 bases, leaving 19 bases between them. In DNA form, the CDR3 reads TGTGCCAGCAGTTTTTCTAGACCGTCTTGGGTGCAGTTCTTC. Amino acids: CASSFSRPSWVQFF.

This clone has a handful of counts. This chain uses TRBV29-1 with TRBJ2-5; D uncertain. The CDR3 length is 12 residues. Trimming took 4 bases from V and 5 from J, leaving 11 bases between them. The germline V gene has CDR1 SQVTM and CDR2 ANQGSEA. The CDR3 protein is CSVASPAETQYF. For the CDR3, the DNA is TGCAGCGTTGCCTCGCCCGCGGAGACCCAGTACTTC.

The chain carries TRBV5-1 and TRBJ2-7; TRBD2 aligns across 12 bases. The germline gives CDR1 SGHRS, CDR2 YFSETQ. V shed 4 bases, J shed 5 bases, and the junction held 4 bases outside the gene matches. The CDR3 loop spans 14 amino acids. CDR3 sequence (DNA): TGCGCCAGCAGCCCAGGACTAGCGGGACACGAGCAGTACTTC. As protein: CASSPGLAGHEQYF.